Listed below are T cell receptor beta chains from one sample, sequenced in a study of response to subunit inactivated influenza vaccine. Via MiXCR, TCRdb re-called the RT-PCR reads, giving one row per CDR3 protein. This sample yields some 540,000 distinct CDR3 sequences, of which less than 25% are seen a single time; 2.8% belongs to the top ten. These same records also appear under a second study, on T cells expressing NK-cell markers.

This specimen was CD4+ T cells sorted from PBMCs, taken roughly 12 days after vaccination. The receptor source for this set is a man aged 50 to 60 who received an inactivated influenza vaccine. The conserved cysteine and the conserved F or W are not part of the CDR3 here.

v_call | cdr3_aa
TRBV20-1 | SAREGTIPYNEQF
TRBV18 | ASSPQGQSYNEQF
TRBV6-1 | ASSSTVTQH
TRBV20-1 | SARVGGVLTGELF
TRBV20-1 | SVPRGGGTDTQY
TRBV4-2 | ASSQSGAGGQTDTQY
TRBV29-1 | SVEDRGGGFHEQY
TRBV20-1 | SATRDRDWEPQH
TRBV29-1 | SVALDAGYT
TRBV4-3 | ASSQMASGSTDTQY
TRBV29-1 | SVENRWNTEAF
TRBV7-9 | ASSPDLVLDGYT
TRBV29-1 | SVESARLPYEQY
TRBV2 | ASSALNSYNEQF
TRBV12-3/TRBV12-4 | ASSPGRLKLF
TRBV12-3/TRBV12-4 | ASSSTDRAETQY
TRBV29-1 | SVSTGRKQF
TRBV4-3 | ASSQAGAAYNEQF
TRBV28 | ASRQGISGNTIY
TRBV6-5 | ASSYSISGQGGTGELF
TRBV20-1 | SAVVGGPRNEQF
TRBV10-3 | AISGRIDQPQH
TRBV9 | ASSGSSGSYADTDTQY
TRBV15 | ATKGQADTQY
TRBV7-2 | ASSSRRGSETQY
TRBV18 | ASSPGTTYEQY
TRBV12-3/TRBV12-4 | ASRHPTGLGSGNTIY
TRBV24-1 | ATSALDRQETQY
TRBV7-8 | ASSFFGQGLAKNIQY
TRBV12-3/TRBV12-4 | ASNAFGGRAKETQY
TRBV12-3/TRBV12-4 | ASSFQGSNIQY
TRBV12-3/TRBV12-4 | ASSPDLYSSGNTIY
TRBV30 | AWSAGSHEQY
TRBV4-3 | ASSRVEETQY
TRBV6-5 | ASSYRDGGAGELF